Listed below are T cell receptor beta chains from one sample, sequenced in a study of shared clonotypes between healthy human individuals. Libraries were prepared by immunoSEQ multiplex PCR; TCRdb keeps only in-frame clonotypes and omits some of them. This table has around 2.5 million clones, under 95% appearing once. The sample taken for sequencing was naive CD4+ T cells from PBMCs. These receptor sequences come from a man between 18 and 35 years old in good health. Some clones in this sample may be carry-over from other donors' samples. Both conserved end residues are part of each CDR3. D genes are given only for firm matches. Size values are once, few and many counts, or a class for expanded clones, and some rows have none.

cdr3_length,d_call,j_call,clone_size,v_call,cdr3_nt,cdr3_aa
14,TRBD1,TRBJ2-5,.,TRBV18,TGTGCCAGCTCACCGACCGGGACAGAAGAGACCCAGTACTTC,CASSPTGTEETQYF
16,.,TRBJ1-3,.,TRBV9,TGTGCCAGCAGCGCCAGCGGGCGAAACTCTGGAAACACCATATATTTT,CASSASGRNSGNTIYF
13,.,TRBJ1-5,.,TRBV5-5,TGTGCCAGCAGCTTGTATCCCAATCAGCCCCAGCATTTT,CASSLYPNQPQHF
13,.,TRBJ2-3,.,TRBV30,TGTGCCTGGAGTGGGCAGGGTGGCGATACGCAGTATTTT,CAWSGQGGDTQYF
15,.,TRBJ2-7,once,TRBV6-1,TGTGCCAGCAGTGAATTTTCCTCACGGGGGTACGAGCAGTACTTC,CASSEFSSRGYEQYF
15,TRBD1,TRBJ1-3,.,TRBV18,TGTGCCAGCTCATCAGACAGGGGAGGTGGAAACACCATATATTTT,CASSSDRGGGNTIYF
11,.,TRBJ2-7,few,TRBV7-8,TGTGCCAGCAGCTTAGTAGGGCGGCAGTACTTC,CASSLVGRQYF
14,.,TRBJ1-2,.,TRBV10-3,TGTGCCATCAGCTTGGGAGGGCGGGCATATGGCTACACCTTC,CAISLGGRAYGYTF
19,TRBD1,TRBJ2-3,.,TRBV11-2,TGTGCCAGCAGACGTCCGGGACAGGGGCGGAATGAACCTAGCAGAACCCAGTATTTT,CASRRPGQGRNEPSRTQYF
18,.,TRBJ2-1,.,TRBV27,TGTGCCAGCAGTTGGAAGTCCGGGGCCCTAAACTCCTACAATGAGCAGTTCTTC,CASSWKSGALNSYNEQFF
15,.,TRBJ1-1,.,TRBV6-1,TGTGCCAGCAGTGTGACCTATGCGGTGAACACTGAAGCTTTCTTT,CASSVTYAVNTEAFF
13,.,TRBJ2-1,once,TRBV7-3,TGTGCCAGCAGCTATACTCGCGACAATGAGCAGTTCTTC,CASSYTRDNEQFF
16,TRBD2,TRBJ2-3,.,TRBV10-3,TGTGCCATCAGTGTTGGTAGCGGGAGGGGTACAGATACGCAGTATTTT,CAISVGSGRGTDTQYF
17,TRBD2,TRBJ2-5,.,TRBV7-7,TGTGCCAGCAGCTCGTTAAACCCGGGAGGAACCGGGGAGACCCAGTACTTC,CASSSLNPGGTGETQYF
15,.,TRBJ2-1,.,TRBV5-1,TGCGCCAGCAGCCCGGATGGGGCCTCCTACAATGAGCAGTTCTTC,CASSPDGASYNEQFF
13,.,TRBJ2-7,.,TRBV11-3,TGTGCCAGCAGCCGCCTAGGATCCCACGAGCAGTACTTC,CASSRLGSHEQYF
13,.,TRBJ2-7,.,TRBV7-2,TGTGCCAGCAGCTTCGACAGCATCGGCGAGCAGTACTTC,CASSFDSIGEQYF
18,.,TRBJ2-1,.,TRBV28,TGTGCCAGCAGCTATCCCGGACGGACGTCATTATCCTACAATGAGCAGTTCTTC,CASSYPGRTSLSYNEQFF
15,TRBD1,TRBJ2-5,once,TRBV7-2,TGTGCCAGCAGCTTAGTGAGGGGGCTGGGAGAGACCCAGTACTTC,CASSLVRGLGETQYF
14,.,TRBJ1-2,.,TRBV5-8,TGTGCCAGCAGCCCAAGGGACATTAACTATGGCTACACCTTC,CASSPRDINYGYTF
16,TRBD2,TRBJ2-1,.,TRBV28,TGTGCCAGCAGTGACCGGACTAGCGGGATTTACAATGAGCAGTTCTTC,CASSDRTSGIYNEQFF
15,TRBD1,TRBJ1-1,.,TRBV4-2,TGTGCCAGCAGCCGACCAAGACAGGGCGGGACTGAAGCTTTCTTT,CASSRPRQGGTEAFF
11,.,TRBJ1-4,few,TRBV20-1,TGCAGTGCTAGAGATCCCACACAACTGTTTTTT,CSARDPTQLFF
14,.,TRBJ2-5,.,TRBV6-6,TGTGCCAGTGGTGTCAGCGGCCTGCAAGAGACCCAGTACTTC,CASGVSGLQETQYF
11,.,TRBJ1-1,.,TRBV5-1,TGCGCCAGCGTAGGCAACACTGAAGCTTTCTTT,CASVGNTEAFF
17,.,TRBJ2-6,.,TRBV9,TGTGCCAGCAGCGTGGCCCCTGGGCGGTCTGGGGCCAACGTCCTGACTTTC,CASSVAPGRSGANVLTF
14,TRBD2,TRBJ2-7,.,TRBV15,TGTGCCACCAGCAGACTAGCGGTAACCTACGAGCAGTACTTC,CATSRLAVTYEQYF
17,TRBD2,TRBJ2-2,once,TRBV18,TGTGCCAGCTCACCACTCGCGACTAGCGGTAACACCGGGGAGCTGTTTTTT,CASSPLATSGNTGELFF
15,.,TRBJ2-5,.,TRBV7-2,TGTGCCAGCAGCTTATGGGCACAGGGCCCAGAGACCCAGTACTTC,CASSLWAQGPETQYF
18,.,TRBJ1-5,.,TRBV28,TGTGCCAGCAGTGTAAGTTTCCTGTGGACAGAAGGGAATCAGCCCCAGCATTTT,CASSVSFLWTEGNQPQHF
14,TRBD2,TRBJ2-5,once,TRBV11-2,TGTGCCAGCAGCCCCGGACTAGGAGGGGAGACCCAGTACTTC,CASSPGLGGETQYF
15,.,TRBJ2-7,once,TRBV5-1,TGCGCCAGCAGCTTATATCTAGGCTCCCTTGGCGAGCAGTACTTC,CASSLYLGSLGEQYF